The text below deals with one TCR beta chain. There are a few counts of this clonotype. No antigen is known for it. No base-level quality is on record; no much larger clone is a single base apart. The sample originates from a study of T-cell reconstitution after alpha-beta-depleted transplantation in children (dated by TCRdb to 2016 to 2018). For the study in its entirety: Using TCR repertoire profiling, the study followed T-cell immune reconstitution in a quantitative way in children after TCRalphabeta/CD19-depleted allogeneic hematopoietic cell transplantation.

In the germline V gene, CDR1 corresponds to MDHEN and CDR2 to SYDVKM. V loses 2 bases of germline sequence and J loses 4 bases, and the interval between the two ends is 12 bases. The CDR3 runs 15 residues from the cysteine to the phenylalanine. Of all the DNA, just the CDR3 is kept, 45 bases in frame from base 1. The intended sense of this specimen's treatment or condition label: allogeneic hematopoietic cell transplantation with graft depleted of TCRalphabeta T cells and CD19 B cells. TCRalphabeta/CD19-depleted allogeneic hematopoietic cell grafts were given to the transplant recipients, all of whom were children. Here is what the overall study found, with its caveats: Over the following months the frequencies of hyperexpanded clones went down, and after one year T-cell counts and TCRbeta diversity were mostly credited to newly produced T cells. The apparently early recovery of alphabetaT-cell counts about two months after transplant reportedly depended on only several hundred rapidly expanded clones that came from non-depleted graft cells. In some patients, high TCRbeta diversity at day 60 was attributed to recipient T cells and intrathymic progenitors that had survived conditioning.

The library was built by means of PCR. The reads were generated on an Illumina HiSeq 2500. To normalize quantification of the TCRbeta repertoire, the TCR libraries were built with molecular barcoding that relied on unique molecular identifiers. TCRdb reanalyzed the raw reads on its own, using fastp at Q25 for trimming and MiXCR for clone calling, and kept in-frame beta chains. Every entry covers one CDR3 protein and lists the most common genes and DNA from its rows. This sample holds about 540,000 distinct CDR3 sequences; 25% to 30% were observed only once. Jointly, the top ten make up about 35% of the sample.

This TCR was sampled from a boy in the first two years of life with Wiskott-Aldrich syndrome, due to receive a stem cell transplant. The rearrangement joined TRBV28 to TRBJ2-1, with a tentative D gene TRBD1 over 5 matching bases. Sequencing used PBMCs, obtained before TCRalphabeta/CD19-depleted stem cell transplant. The CDR3 reads as follows: CASSLRAGLYNEQFF. The nucleotides are TGTGCCAGCAGTTTAAGGGCAGGGTTGTACAATGAGCAGTTCTTC.